This T cell receptor (beta chain) is from a study of regulatory T cells in long-lasting Graves disease. Broader study findings: The study found persistent patients shared more public clonotypes (roughly 2,600) than new patients (over 900).

The sample's time point: newly diagnosed GD, antithyroid drugs for less than 3 months. Extracted PBMC RNA gave rise to the TCR library. Arm-PCR of CDR3 regions and iRepertoire HTBI primers were used to build TCR beta libraries. One entry per CDR3 protein results from TCRdb running MiXCR on the multiplex PCR reads. The table lists under 400,000 distinct CDR3 sequences, roughly 17% of them singletons. This clonotype has ten or more counts. What it binds is not known. These data are also associated with another study on T cells in Graves' hyperthyroidism and ophthalmopathy. That work states: Ophthalmopathy stood apart from stable hyperthyroidism in a 13 V-J model.

The sample here was peripheral blood mononuclear cells (PBMCs), taken at new diagnosis, from a patient treated with antithyroid drugs. This sequence originates from a man aged 40-49 years with Graves disease.

DNA of the CDR3: TGCAGCGTCCGTGCTGGCACCGGGGAGCTGTTTTTT. Amino acid sequence: CSVRAGTGELFF. The rearrangement uses TRBV29-1 and TRBJ2-2; D not certain. V was clipped by 6 bases and J by 4 bases, with 9 bases between them. This CDR3 has 12 amino acids. Germline V gives CDR1 SQVTM, CDR2 ANQGSEA.